The 14 T cell receptor beta chains in this list originate from one sample, sequenced in a study of blood T cell repertoires in COVID-19. Assay used: immunoSEQ multiplex PCR; TCRdb lists only in-frame clones, some missing. The table has a few hundred thousand clones, under 85% seen once. The sequenced sample consisted of peripheral blood. These receptors originate from a man between 25 and 39 years old who had recovered from COVID-19.

The genes are TRBV4-2 and TRBJ2-3; 15 bases are shared with TRBD2. Germline CDR1 reads LGHNA; CDR2 reads YNFKEQ. The CDR3 extends over 16 amino acids. V dropped 5 bases and J dropped 3; count of bases not matched to a gene: 3. The CDR3 region is CASSYGLAGGTDTQYF. The CDR3, as DNA: TGTGCCAGCAGCTACGGACTAGCGGGGGGGACAGATACGCAGTATTTT.

The chain is built from TRBV10-3 and TRBJ2-5; D gene ambiguous. Trimming took 3 bases from V and 5 from J, leaving 10 bases between them. Germline assignment: CDR1 ENHRY and CDR2 SYGVKD. This CDR3 is 13 amino acids long. In DNA, the CDR3 is TGTGCCATCAGTGAATCTCCCGGGGAGACCCAGTACTTC. It translates to CAISESPGETQYF.

This clone was observed many times. The rearrangement joins TRBV28 to TRBJ1-3, with D perhaps TRBD1 (5 bases). The V and J ends lost 6 bases and 3 bases respectively, with 15 bases between them. The CDR3 has 15 amino acids. Germline-derived CDR1 and CDR2 are MDHEN and SYDVKM. The CDR3 protein is CASRTDRAYGNTIYF. Written as DNA, the CDR3 is TGTGCCAGCAGAACCGACAGAGCCTATGGAAACACCATATATTTT.

The rearrangement links TRBV5-1 to TRBJ2-6; TRBD2 is a possible D gene (5 bases). The CDR3 loop spans 15 amino acids. V lost 0 bases to trimming and J lost 4 bases, with 8 bases between them. Germline-derived CDR1 and CDR2 are SGHRS and YFSETQ. CDR3 protein: CASSLAASGANVLTF. DNA of the CDR3: TGCGCCAGCAGCTTGGCCGCTAGCGGGGCCAACGTCCTGACTTTC.

The chain recombines TRBV7-7 with TRBJ1-1; TRBD1 matches at 7 bases. Germline lookup yields CDR1 SSHAT and CDR2 FNYEAQ (reference sequence). V was clipped by 5 bases and J by 6 bases; unmatched bases: 6. This CDR3 is 13 amino acids long. The CDR3 coding sequence is TGTGCCAGCAGCCTCATACAGGGGTCTGAAGCTTTCTTT. It translates to CASSLIQGSEAFF.

This chain connects TRBV10-3 to TRBJ1-1, with 7 bases identical to TRBD1. This CDR3 is built from 16 residues. From germline, CDR1 is ENHRY and CDR2 SYGVKD. V trimming: 4 bases; J trimming: 2 bases; junction bases outside the gene matches: 10. The CDR3 spells CAISGSETGVNTEAFF. The CDR3 bases are TGTGCCATCAGTGGATCAGAAACAGGGGTTAACACTGAAGCTTTCTTT.

The J gene is TRBJ1-6, the V gene TRBV20-1, with D unresolved. Germline CDR1 and CDR2: DFQATT and SNEGSKA (reference sequence). The CDR3 spans 10 residues. The V end lost 6 bases, the J end lost 14 bases, and 11 bases lay between the germline ends. As DNA, the CDR3 is TGCAGTGCCCGAGGCTCAACCCTCCACTTT. Protein product: CSARGSTLHF.

The gene calls are TRBV4-1 and TRBJ2-1, with 7 bases lining up with TRBD1. Germline lookup yields CDR1 MGHRA and CDR2 YSYEKL. Losses at the gene ends were 4 bases for V and 7 bases for J; bases not matched to a gene: 7. This CDR3 has 14 amino acids. The CDR3 region is CASSLHRGRNEQFF. Here the CDR3 DNA reads TGCGCCAGCAGCCTCCACAGGGGTCGGAATGAGCAGTTCTTC.

This clone has more than one count but fewer than ten. The chain uses TRBV7-9 and TRBJ1-1; maybe TRBD1 (6 bases). This CDR3 is 15 amino acids long. The germline CDR1 and CDR2 sequences are SEHNR and FQNEAQ (reference sequence). V was pared by 5 bases and J by 5 bases, with 18 bases between. CDR3 sequence reads: CASSPRGGLETEAFF. DNA for the CDR3: TGTGCCAGCAGCCCGAGGGGGGGGTTGGAAACTGAAGCTTTCTTT.

This clone was found a few times. The chain joins TRBV7-6 to TRBJ1-3; no definite D call. The V gene lost 4 bases and the J gene lost 0 bases, with 13 bases spanning the gap. Germline V gene sequence: CDR1 SGHVS, CDR2 FNYEAQ. This CDR3 is built from 16 residues. CDR3 bases: TGTGCCAGCAGCTCATCAGGACTGCCCTCTGGAAACACCATATATTTT. It codes for CASSSSGLPSGNTIYF. Full variable domain (remainder filled in from reference TRBV7-6 and TRBJ1-3): GAGVSQSPRYKVTKRGQDVALRCDPISGHVSLYWYRQALGQGPEFLTYFNYEAQQDKSGLPNDRFSAERPEGSISTLTIQRTEQRDSAMYRCASSSSGLPSGNTIYFGEGSWLTVV.

The chain couples TRBV4-1 to TRBJ1-5; 8 bases align to TRBD1. The CDR3 is 15 amino acids. V shed 0 bases, J shed 9 bases, and the junction held 7 bases outside the gene matches. Germline-derived CDR1 and CDR2 are MGHRA and YSYEKL. The CDR3 sequence is CASSQDLQGVWPQHF. In DNA form, the CDR3 reads TGCGCCAGCAGCCAAGATTTACAGGGGGTATGGCCCCAGCATTTT.

V gene TRBV11-2 combines with J gene TRBJ1-6; D is undetermined. V was trimmed by 1 base and J by 4 bases, leaving 11 bases between them. Germline CDR1 and CDR2: SGHAT and FQNNGV. The CDR3 contains 16 residues. The CDR3 coding sequence is TGTGCCAGCAGCTTAGCCTCCCAGGCGTATAATTCACCCCTCCACTTT. Translated: CASSLASQAYNSPLHF.

The genes are TRBV9 and TRBJ1-3, with a weak D call TRBD1 (5 bases). CDR1 is SGDLS, CDR2 YYNGEE, per germline. This CDR3 region has 15 residues. The V end lost 0 bases, the J end lost 6 bases, and 13 bases lay between the germline ends. In nucleotides, the CDR3 is TGTGCCAGCAGCGTAGCTAGTACGACAGCAAACACCATATATTTT. Amino acid sequence: CASSVASTTANTIYF.

This rearrangement joins TRBV6-2 or TRBV6-3 to TRBJ2-1; a weak D match, TRBD2 (5 bases). The CDR3 runs to 15 residues. The germline gives CDR1 MNHEY, CDR2 SVGEGT. V was shortened by 4 bases and J by 9 bases, with 19 bases between the two germline ends. CDR3: CASSSGRPAGGEQFF. The CDR3 DNA follows: TGTGCCAGCAGTTCGGGAAGGCCCGCAGGTGGTGAGCAGTTCTTC.